Listed below are T cell receptor beta chains from one sample, sequenced in a study of blood T cells in healthy people across ages. TCRdb re-derived calls from the 5' RACE reads in MiXCR, one entry per CDR3 protein. This table has hundreds of thousands of distinct CDR3 sequences, 45% to 50% appearing once. The specimen was blood. These receptors originate from a woman aged 60 to 75 in good health. Both conserved end residues are part of each CDR3. Each record gives: clone size, J gene, D gene, V gene, CDR3 protein, CDR3 DNA. The D gene is left open where the match is weak. The listing skips clone size in some rows; elsewhere it reads once, few, many or a size class.

clone_size: .; j_call: TRBJ2-1; d_call: .; v_call: TRBV20-1; cdr3_aa: CSASAVPEQFF; cdr3_nt: TGCAGTGCTAGCGCGGTCCCTGAGCAGTTCTTC
clone_size: few; j_call: TRBJ2-1; d_call: TRBD1; v_call: TRBV4-2; cdr3_aa: CASSQNRDSERFF; cdr3_nt: TGTGCCAGCAGCCAAAATCGGGACAGCGAGCGGTTCTTC
clone_size: .; j_call: TRBJ2-1; d_call: TRBD2; v_call: TRBV28; cdr3_aa: CASFGLAGGPRYNEQFF; cdr3_nt: TGTGCCAGCTTCGGACTAGCGGGAGGGCCGCGGTACAACGAGCAGTTCTTC
clone_size: .; j_call: TRBJ2-1; d_call: TRBD2; v_call: TRBV5-4; cdr3_aa: CASSRGLAGAEYNEQFF; cdr3_nt: TGTGCCAGCAGCCGGGGACTAGCGGGAGCTGAGTACAATGAGCAGTTCTTC
clone_size: few; j_call: TRBJ1-1; d_call: TRBD1; v_call: TRBV27; cdr3_aa: CASSSGTGGGRTEAFF; cdr3_nt: TGTGCCAGCAGCTCCGGGACAGGGGGCGGAAGAACTGAAGCTTTCTTT
clone_size: .; j_call: TRBJ1-1; d_call: .; v_call: TRBV28; cdr3_aa: CAAQGSPNTEAFF; cdr3_nt: TGTGCCGCACAGGGTAGCCCTAACACTGAAGCTTTCTTT
clone_size: .; j_call: TRBJ1-2; d_call: .; v_call: TRBV29-1; cdr3_aa: CSVGVPSGYGYTF; cdr3_nt: TGCAGCGTTGGAGTCCCGAGTGGCTATGGCTACACCTTC
clone_size: .; j_call: TRBJ2-3; d_call: .; v_call: TRBV2; cdr3_aa: CASSGAGGDTQYF; cdr3_nt: TGTGCCAGCAGCGGAGCGGGCGGAGATACGCAGTATTTT
clone_size: .; j_call: TRBJ2-7; d_call: TRBD2; v_call: TRBV7-9; cdr3_aa: CASKREGVYNEQYF; cdr3_nt: TGTGCCAGCAAACGGGAGGGCGTCTACAATGAGCAGTACTTC
clone_size: .; j_call: TRBJ2-7; d_call: TRBD1; v_call: TRBV3-1; cdr3_aa: CASRDTGTDYEQYF; cdr3_nt: TGTGCCAGCAGAGACACCGGGACAGACTACGAGCAGTACTTC
clone_size: .; j_call: TRBJ2-5; d_call: TRBD2; v_call: TRBV4-3; cdr3_aa: CASSQLAGAETQYF; cdr3_nt: TGCGCCAGCAGCCAACTAGCGGGAGCAGAGACCCAGTACTTC
clone_size: .; j_call: TRBJ2-1; d_call: TRBD1; v_call: TRBV5-1; cdr3_aa: CASSLIGQVQVDNEQFF; cdr3_nt: TGCGCCAGCAGCTTGATCGGACAGGTTCAGGTTGACAATGAGCAGTTCTTC
clone_size: .; j_call: TRBJ1-6; d_call: .; v_call: TRBV6-2/TRBV6-3; cdr3_aa: CASIRADLDNSPLHF; cdr3_nt: TGTGCCAGCATCCGTGCGGACCTAGATAATTCACCCCTCCACTTT
clone_size: .; j_call: TRBJ2-3; d_call: TRBD2; v_call: TRBV2; cdr3_aa: CASGTTQATDTQYF; cdr3_nt: TGTGCCAGTGGGACTACCCAGGCTACAGATACGCAGTATTTT
clone_size: .; j_call: TRBJ1-6; d_call: .; v_call: TRBV27; cdr3_aa: CASGSAPLLGAHSYNSPLHF; cdr3_nt: TGTGCCAGCGGCTCGGCCCCCCTCTTAGGGGCCCACTCCTATAATTCACCTCTCCACTTT